The rows below give T cell receptor beta chains drawn from one sample of a study of shared clonotypes between healthy human individuals. The assay was immunoSEQ multiplex PCR, and TCRdb's table has in-frame clones only and misses some. Among hundreds of thousands of clones listed, 74% were seen once. The source material was memory CD4+ T cells sorted from blood. These receptors originate from a woman aged 30 to 39 in good health. Each CDR3 is given with its conserved first and last residue. The order of the fields is J gene, clone size, D gene, V gene, CDR3 protein, CDR3 DNA. D genes are given only for firm matches. Expanded clones get a size class; other rows say once, few or many, or leave the size out.

J: TRBJ2-7
size: NA
D: NA
V: TRBV10-3
CDR3: CAISESTGEQYF
DNA: TGTGCCATCAGTGAGTCGACGGGCGAGCAGTACTTC

J: TRBJ1-2
size: NA
D: NA
V: TRBV28
CDR3: CASLTAVYGYTF
DNA: TGTGCCAGCCTGACAGCAGTCTATGGCTACACCTTC

J: TRBJ2-4
size: NA
D: NA
V: TRBV28
CDR3: CASSGGPKNIQYF
DNA: TGTGCCAGTTCCGGGGGGCCCAAAAACATTCAGTACTTC

J: TRBJ1-4
size: NA
D: NA
V: TRBV5-4
CDR3: CASSTEASEKLFF
DNA: TGTGCCAGCAGTACCGAAGCGAGTGAAAAACTGTTTTTT

J: TRBJ1-5
size: NA
D: NA
V: TRBV28
CDR3: CASSLWQGGDQPQHF
DNA: TGTGCCAGCAGTTTATGGCAGGGTGGGGATCAGCCCCAGCATTTT

J: TRBJ1-5
size: NA
D: NA
V: TRBV5-1
CDR3: CASSFRDKWDGNQPQHF
DNA: TGCGCCAGCAGCTTCCGTGACAAGTGGGATGGCAATCAGCCCCAGCATTTT

J: TRBJ1-5
size: NA
D: TRBD1
V: TRBV18
CDR3: CASSKGQPSNQPQHF
DNA: TGTGCCAGCTCCAAGGGACAGCCTAGCAATCAGCCCCAGCATTTT

J: TRBJ2-3
size: NA
D: TRBD2
V: TRBV9
CDR3: CASSVAFAGGDTQYF
DNA: TGTGCCAGCAGCGTAGCGTTTGCGGGAGGAGATACGCAGTATTTT

J: TRBJ2-2
size: NA
D: TRBD2
V: TRBV5-1
CDR3: CASSPGTSGTITGELFF
DNA: TGCGCCAGCAGCCCTGGGACTAGCGGGACCATCACCGGGGAGCTGTTTTTT

J: TRBJ2-7
size: NA
D: NA
V: TRBV7-6
CDR3: CASSRGISDSYEQYF
DNA: TGTGCCAGCAGCCGCGGGATTTCGGATTCCTACGAGCAGTACTTC

J: TRBJ2-7
size: few
D: NA
V: TRBV19
CDR3: CASSKGLARTYEQYF
DNA: TGTGCCAGTAGTAAGGGGCTAGCGAGGACCTACGAGCAGTACTTC

J: TRBJ2-7
size: once
D: NA
V: TRBV4-1
CDR3: CASSQGVAGVVYEQYF
DNA: TGCGCCAGCAGCCAAGGGGTCGCAGGGGTGGTCTACGAGCAGTACTTC

J: TRBJ2-3
size: NA
D: NA
V: TRBV9
CDR3: CASSVEGSAADTQYF
DNA: TGTGCCAGCAGCGTAGAGGGGAGCGCCGCAGATACGCAGTATTTT

J: TRBJ1-4
size: few
D: TRBD1
V: TRBV27
CDR3: CASSFSDRVGKLFF
DNA: TGTGCCAGCAGTTTCAGCGACAGGGTAGGAAAACTGTTTTTT

J: TRBJ2-7
size: few
D: TRBD2
V: TRBV7-8
CDR3: CASSSTSGTAYEQYF
DNA: TGTGCCAGCAGCTCAACTAGCGGTACCGCCTACGAGCAGTACTTC

J: TRBJ1-4
size: many
D: TRBD1
V: TRBV7-9
CDR3: CASSWGQGGEKLFF
DNA: TGTGCCAGCAGCTGGGGACAGGGAGGCGAAAAACTGTTTTTT

J: TRBJ2-7
size: few
D: NA
V: TRBV7-9
CDR3: CASSLTGEWYEQYF
DNA: TGTGCCAGCAGCTTGACAGGAGAATGGTACGAGCAGTACTTC

J: TRBJ2-2
size: NA
D: TRBD2
V: TRBV6-1
CDR3: CASSEPGLAGLSGTGELFF
DNA: TGTGCCAGCAGTGAACCGGGACTAGCGGGACTTTCGGGCACCGGGGAGCTGTTTTTT

J: TRBJ1-2
size: NA
D: NA
V: TRBV10-1
CDR3: CASSEFGKSYGYTF
DNA: TGCGCCAGCAGTGAGTTCGGGAAAAGCTATGGCTACACCTTC

J: TRBJ2-3
size: NA
D: NA
V: TRBV29-1
CDR3: CSVGSVSTDTQYF
DNA: TGCAGCGTTGGAAGCGTGAGCACAGATACGCAGTATTTT

J: TRBJ2-7
size: NA
D: NA
V: TRBV21-1
CDR3: CASSKARGSIRDDTYEQYF
DNA: TGTGCCAGCAGCAAAGCGCGGGGAAGTATCAGGGATGATACCTACGAGCAGTACTTC

J: TRBJ2-5
size: NA
D: TRBD2
V: TRBV28
CDR3: CASSSPRGGSQETQYF
DNA: TGTGCCAGCAGTTCCCCCCGGGGGGGGAGCCAAGAGACCCAGTACTTC

J: TRBJ2-1
size: NA
D: TRBD2
V: TRBV5-1
CDR3: CASSFSGRASNEQFF
DNA: TGCGCCAGCAGCTTTAGCGGGAGGGCCTCCAATGAGCAGTTCTTC

J: TRBJ2-1
size: many
D: TRBD1
V: TRBV25-1
CDR3: CASRRGQVNNEQFF
DNA: TGTGCCAGCAGGAGGGGACAGGTCAACAATGAGCAGTTCTTC

J: TRBJ1-1
size: few
D: TRBD1
V: TRBV10-1
CDR3: CASSESPGGEAFF
DNA: TGCGCCAGCAGTGAGAGCCCAGGGGGCGAAGCTTTCTTT

J: TRBJ2-5
size: NA
D: TRBD2
V: TRBV7-8
CDR3: CASSFGPSGRALGETQYF
DNA: TGTGCCAGCAGCTTTGGGCCTAGCGGGAGGGCCCTCGGAGAGACCCAGTACTTC

J: TRBJ2-1
size: NA
D: TRBD2
V: TRBV5-4
CDR3: CASSDTLAGGARYNEQFF
DNA: TGTGCCAGCAGCGATACACTAGCGGGAGGGGCGCGCTACAATGAGCAGTTCTTC

J: TRBJ1-2
size: NA
D: NA
V: TRBV19
CDR3: CASSISAVNYGYTF
DNA: TGTGCCAGTAGTATCTCGGCAGTTAACTATGGCTACACCTTC

J: TRBJ1-2
size: NA
D: NA
V: TRBV5-4
CDR3: CASSPGYGGDGYTF
DNA: TGTGCCAGCAGCCCCGGCTATGGGGGCGATGGCTACACCTTC

J: TRBJ2-1
size: NA
D: NA
V: TRBV5-1
CDR3: CASSWGVVDNEQFF
DNA: TGCGCCAGCAGCTGGGGGGTTGTGGACAATGAGCAGTTCTTC

J: TRBJ2-3
size: NA
D: TRBD2
V: TRBV7-6
CDR3: CASSPTSGTVVDTQYF
DNA: TGTGCCAGCAGCCCGACTAGCGGGACGGTGGTAGATACGCAGTATTTT

J: TRBJ2-3
size: NA
D: NA
V: TRBV5-1
CDR3: CASSSEESDTDTQYF
DNA: TGCGCCAGCAGCTCCGAGGAATCTGACACAGATACGCAGTATTTT

J: TRBJ1-5
size: NA
D: NA
V: TRBV19
CDR3: CASSLDRYQPQHF
DNA: TGTGCCAGTAGTCTCGACAGGTATCAGCCCCAGCATTTT

J: TRBJ2-5
size: NA
D: NA
V: TRBV7-9
CDR3: CASSLGDLYQETQYF
DNA: TGTGCCAGCAGCTTAGGGGATTTGTACCAAGAGACCCAGTACTTC

J: TRBJ1-2
size: NA
D: NA
V: TRBV5-1
CDR3: CASSLAPGSNYGYTF
DNA: TGCGCCAGCAGCTTGGCACCAGGGTCTAACTATGGCTACACCTTC

J: TRBJ2-3
size: NA
D: NA
V: TRBV2
CDR3: CASTTRSGTDTQYF
DNA: TGTGCCAGCACGACACGGAGCGGGACAGATACGCAGTATTTT

J: TRBJ1-2
size: NA
D: TRBD1
V: TRBV5-4
CDR3: CASSLASGGRHGYTF
DNA: TGTGCCAGCAGCTTGGCCTCAGGGGGGCGACATGGCTACACCTTC

J: TRBJ2-7
size: many
D: NA
V: TRBV21-1
CDR3: CASSVNRDKSSYEQYF
DNA: TGTGCCAGCAGTGTAAACCGGGACAAGAGCTCCTACGAGCAGTACTTC

J: TRBJ2-7
size: NA
D: NA
V: TRBV28
CDR3: CASSYNFVVPQRGQVYEQYF
DNA: TGTGCCAGCAGTTATAATTTCGTCGTCCCACAGCGGGGACAAGTCTACGAGCAGTACTTC

J: TRBJ1-1
size: once
D: TRBD1
V: TRBV7-9
CDR3: CASSFTPGQGGTEAFF
DNA: TGTGCCAGCAGCTTCACCCCGGGACAGGGAGGAACTGAAGCTTTCTTT

J: TRBJ2-1
size: NA
D: TRBD2
V: TRBV16
CDR3: CASSQSGLARNEQFF
DNA: TGTGCCAGCAGCCAATCTGGACTAGCGAGAAATGAGCAGTTCTTC

J: TRBJ2-1
size: NA
D: NA
V: TRBV4-1
CDR3: CASSQVRGAGSYNEQFF
DNA: TGCGCCAGCAGCCAAGTTCGAGGGGCGGGGAGCTACAATGAGCAGTTCTTC

J: TRBJ1-1
size: NA
D: NA
V: TRBV6-1
CDR3: CASSTTGRYTEAFF
DNA: TGTGCCAGCAGCACCACAGGGAGATACACTGAAGCTTTCTTT

J: TRBJ2-3
size: NA
D: TRBD2
V: TRBV5-1
CDR3: CASSLAGVGTDTQYF
DNA: TGCGCCAGCAGTTTAGCGGGAGTCGGCACAGATACGCAGTATTTT